This T cell receptor beta chain was captured by sequencing in a study of post-analysis software for immune sequencing data. Study-wide context: Relapsing-remitting, secondary progressive and progressive-relapsing forms made up the multiple sclerosis disease courses.

In regard to this clonotype: What it binds is not known.

Overall study results and limits: TRBV segments more frequent in patients than in controls numbered five and included TRBV5-6, TRBV5-1 and TRBV20-1.

The germline V gene encodes CDR1 MGHRA and CDR2 YSYEKL. The V and J ends lost 8 bases and 2 bases respectively, with 26 bases between them. CDR3 size: 18 residues. Unique molecular identifiers were built into the TCR beta cDNA libraries. One entry per CDR3 protein results from TCRdb running MiXCR on the PCR reads. The sample records hundreds of thousands of distinct CDR3 sequences, roughly 30% being singletons. Sequenced sample: blood. This sequence was found in a girl aged 5-17 years with multiple sclerosis. The V gene is TRBV4-1, the J gene TRBJ2-3; D is tentatively TRBD1 or TRBD2 (7 bases each). This CDR3 reads CASRLGPGGLAVTDTQYF. CDR3 nucleotides: TGCGCCAGCCGCCTAGGGCCAGGGGGGCTAGCGGTCACAGATACGCAGTATTTT.